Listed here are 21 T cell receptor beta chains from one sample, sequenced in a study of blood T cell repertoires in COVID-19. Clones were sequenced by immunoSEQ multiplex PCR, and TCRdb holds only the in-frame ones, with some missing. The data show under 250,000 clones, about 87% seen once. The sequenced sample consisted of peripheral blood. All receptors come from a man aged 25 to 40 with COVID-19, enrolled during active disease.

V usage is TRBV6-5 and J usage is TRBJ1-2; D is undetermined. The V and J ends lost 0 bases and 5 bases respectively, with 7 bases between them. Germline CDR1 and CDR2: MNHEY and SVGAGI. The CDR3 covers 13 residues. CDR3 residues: CASSYSEEYGYTF. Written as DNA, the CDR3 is TGTGCCAGCAGTTACTCTGAGGAATATGGCTACACCTTC.

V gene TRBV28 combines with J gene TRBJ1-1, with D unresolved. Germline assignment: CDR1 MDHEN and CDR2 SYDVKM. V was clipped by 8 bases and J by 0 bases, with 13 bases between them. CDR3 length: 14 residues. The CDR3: CASWRPQMNTEAFF. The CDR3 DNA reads TGTGCCAGCTGGCGGCCTCAAATGAACACTGAAGCTTTCTTT.

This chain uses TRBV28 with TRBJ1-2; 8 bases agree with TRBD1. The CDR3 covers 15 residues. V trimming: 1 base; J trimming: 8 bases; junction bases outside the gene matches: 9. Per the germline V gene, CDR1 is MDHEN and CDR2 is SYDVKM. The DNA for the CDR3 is TGTGCCAGCAGTTTATTCCGGCAGGGGGCATTGGGCTACACCTTC. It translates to CASSLFRQGALGYTF.

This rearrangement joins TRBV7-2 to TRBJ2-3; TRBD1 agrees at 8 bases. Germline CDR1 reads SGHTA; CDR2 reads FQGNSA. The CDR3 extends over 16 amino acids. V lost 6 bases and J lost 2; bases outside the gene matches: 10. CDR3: CASRTGGTQITDTQYF. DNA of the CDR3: TGTGCCAGCAGAACAGGGGGGACTCAAATCACAGATACGCAGTATTTT.

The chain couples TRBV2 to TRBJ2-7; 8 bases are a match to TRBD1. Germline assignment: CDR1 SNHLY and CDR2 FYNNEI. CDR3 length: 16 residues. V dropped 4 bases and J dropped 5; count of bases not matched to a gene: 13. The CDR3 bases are TGTGCCAGCAGTGCGGGACAGGCAGGTCCTACCCACGAGCAGTACTTC. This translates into CASSAGQAGPTHEQYF.

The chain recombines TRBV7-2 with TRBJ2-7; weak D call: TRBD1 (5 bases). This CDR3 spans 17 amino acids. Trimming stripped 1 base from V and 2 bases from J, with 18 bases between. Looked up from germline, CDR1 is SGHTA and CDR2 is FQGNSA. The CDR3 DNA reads TGTGCCAGCAGCTTAGTGGGGCAGGGAACAAGCCCCTACGAGCAGTACTTC. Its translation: CASSLVGQGTSPYEQYF.

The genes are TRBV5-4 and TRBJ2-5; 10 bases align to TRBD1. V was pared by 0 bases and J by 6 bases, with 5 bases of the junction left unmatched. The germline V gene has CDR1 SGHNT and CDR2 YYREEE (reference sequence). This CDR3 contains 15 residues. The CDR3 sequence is CASSLASGQGKTQYF. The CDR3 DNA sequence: TGTGCCAGCAGCTTGGCCTCGGGACAGGGGAAGACCCAGTACTTC.

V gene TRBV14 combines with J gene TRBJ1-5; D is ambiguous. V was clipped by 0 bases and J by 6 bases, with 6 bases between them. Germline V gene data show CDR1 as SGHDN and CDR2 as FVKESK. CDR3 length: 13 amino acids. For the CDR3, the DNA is TGTGCCAGCAGCCAAGATCGGGGTCAGCCCCAGCATTTT. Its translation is CASSQDRGQPQHF.

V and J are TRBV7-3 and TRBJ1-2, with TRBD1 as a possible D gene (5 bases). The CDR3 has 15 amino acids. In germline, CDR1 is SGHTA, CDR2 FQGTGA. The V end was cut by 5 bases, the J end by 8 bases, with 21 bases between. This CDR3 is CASSQQPGQGQGYTF. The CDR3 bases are TGTGCCAGCAGCCAACAGCCCGGCCAGGGTCAAGGCTACACCTTC.

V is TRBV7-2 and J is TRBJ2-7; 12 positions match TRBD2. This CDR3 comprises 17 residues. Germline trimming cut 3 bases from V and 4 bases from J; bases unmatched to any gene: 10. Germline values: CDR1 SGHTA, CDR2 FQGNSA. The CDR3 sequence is CASSFAPPGTSGYEQYF. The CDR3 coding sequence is TGTGCCAGCAGCTTCGCTCCCCCAGGGACTAGCGGGTACGAGCAGTACTTC.

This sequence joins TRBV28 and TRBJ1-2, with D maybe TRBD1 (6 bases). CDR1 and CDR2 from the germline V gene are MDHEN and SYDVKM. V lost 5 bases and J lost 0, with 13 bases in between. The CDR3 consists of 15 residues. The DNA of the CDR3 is TGTGCCAGCAGTCTGCCGGGACACCCTAACTATGGCTACACCTTC. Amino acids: CASSLPGHPNYGYTF.

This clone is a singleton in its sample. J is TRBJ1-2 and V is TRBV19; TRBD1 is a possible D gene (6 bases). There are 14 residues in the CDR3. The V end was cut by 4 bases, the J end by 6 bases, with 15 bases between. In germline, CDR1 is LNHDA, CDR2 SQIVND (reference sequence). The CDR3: CASSTGHRGNGYTF. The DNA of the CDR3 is TGTGCCAGTAGTACGGGACATCGTGGGAATGGCTACACCTTC.

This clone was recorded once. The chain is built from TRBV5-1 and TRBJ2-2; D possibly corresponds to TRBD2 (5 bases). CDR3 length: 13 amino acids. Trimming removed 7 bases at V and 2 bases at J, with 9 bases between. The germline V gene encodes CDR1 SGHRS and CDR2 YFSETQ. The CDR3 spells CASGSGNTGELFF. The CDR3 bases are TGCGCCAGCGGCTCGGGAAACACCGGGGAGCTGTTTTTT.

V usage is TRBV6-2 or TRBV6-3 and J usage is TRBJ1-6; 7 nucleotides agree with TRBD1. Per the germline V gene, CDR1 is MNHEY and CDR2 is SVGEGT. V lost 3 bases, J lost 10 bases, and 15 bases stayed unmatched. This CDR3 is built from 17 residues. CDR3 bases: TGTGCCAGCAGTTATGATGCCGCGACAGGGAAAAGGTCACCCCTCCACTTT. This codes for CASSYDAATGKRSPLHF.

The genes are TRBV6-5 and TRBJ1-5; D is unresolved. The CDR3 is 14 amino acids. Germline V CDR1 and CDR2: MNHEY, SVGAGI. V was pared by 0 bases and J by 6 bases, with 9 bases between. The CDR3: CASSYSRVTQPQHF. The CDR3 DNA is TGTGCCAGCAGTTACTCGAGGGTTACTCAGCCCCAGCATTTT.

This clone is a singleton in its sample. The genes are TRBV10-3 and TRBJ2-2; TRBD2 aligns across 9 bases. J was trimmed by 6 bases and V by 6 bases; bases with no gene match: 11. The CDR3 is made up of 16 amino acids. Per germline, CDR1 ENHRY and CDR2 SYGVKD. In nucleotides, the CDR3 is TGTGCCATCAGCTTCGGGGCGCGGGAGGGGGCCGGGGAGCTGTTTTTT. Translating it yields CAISFGAREGAGELFF.

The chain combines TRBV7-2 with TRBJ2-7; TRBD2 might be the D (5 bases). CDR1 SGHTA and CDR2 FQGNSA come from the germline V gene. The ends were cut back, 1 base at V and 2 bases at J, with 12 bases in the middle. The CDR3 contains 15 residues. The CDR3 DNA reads TGTGCCAGCAGCTTAGGAAGAGGGTTCCCCTACGAGCAGTACTTC. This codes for CASSLGRGFPYEQYF.

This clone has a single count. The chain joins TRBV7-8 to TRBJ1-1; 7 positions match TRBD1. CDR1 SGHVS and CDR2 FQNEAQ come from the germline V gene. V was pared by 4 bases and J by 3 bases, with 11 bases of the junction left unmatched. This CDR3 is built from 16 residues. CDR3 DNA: TGTGCCAGCAGCTCAGGGGGTAAGAGGGGGCACACTGAAGCTTTCTTT. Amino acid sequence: CASSSGGKRGHTEAFF.

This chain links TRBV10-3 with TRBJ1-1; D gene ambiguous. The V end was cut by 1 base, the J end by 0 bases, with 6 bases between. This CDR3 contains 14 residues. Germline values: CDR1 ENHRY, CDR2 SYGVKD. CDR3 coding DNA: TGTGCCATCAGTGAGTTGGGAGTGAACACTGAAGCTTTCTTT. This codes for CAISELGVNTEAFF.

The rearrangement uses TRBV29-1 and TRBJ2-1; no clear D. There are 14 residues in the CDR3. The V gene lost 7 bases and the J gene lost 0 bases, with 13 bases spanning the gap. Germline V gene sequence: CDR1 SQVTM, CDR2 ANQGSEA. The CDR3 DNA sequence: TGCAGCGCTTGGGCTCAGAGCTCCTACAATGAGCAGTTCTTC. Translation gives CSAWAQSSYNEQFF.

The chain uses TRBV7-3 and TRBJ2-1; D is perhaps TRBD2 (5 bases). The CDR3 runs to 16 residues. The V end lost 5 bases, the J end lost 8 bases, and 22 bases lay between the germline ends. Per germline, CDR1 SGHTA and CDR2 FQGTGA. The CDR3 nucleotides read TGTGCCAGCAGCCTAGATAGGACTGCCGGCGCCGATGAGCAGTTCTTC. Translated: CASSLDRTAGADEQFF.